A single T cell receptor beta chain is shown here with its context. The data derive from a study of lymphopenia after photon versus proton radiotherapy. Measured with immunoSEQ multiplex PCR; TCRdb has only the in-frame clones, and not every one. The table has about 160,000 clones, 80% to 90% seen once. The trim removed 2 bases at V and 9 bases at J, leaving 15 bases unmatched. The CDR3 loop spans 16 amino acids. Germline CDR1 is MNHEY and CDR2 is SMNVEV (reference sequence). This specimen consisted of peripheral blood, obtained from a patient treated with photon-based radiotherapy. The receptor's source is a man aged 45-60 years with gastric cancer. This chain uses TRBV27 with TRBJ2-5; 7 bases agree with TRBD1. DNA for the CDR3: TGTGCCAGCAGTTTAAGGGGGCAAGGCACCGGGTTGTCCCAGTACTTC. Amino acids: CASSLRGQGTGLSQYF.